The 10 T cell receptor beta chains listed next were all sequenced from one sample in a study of OX40 agonist ivuxolimab in advanced cancers. Clones were read by immunoSEQ multiplex PCR, and TCRdb kept only the in-frame ones, dropping some. The sample shows roughly 67,000 clones, more than 75% of them seen only once. The source was CD4+ or CD8+ T cells sorted from blood, collected in a trial of the OX40 agonist ivuxolimab. All receptors come from an adult with an advanced solid tumor such as melanoma, head and neck, liver or kidney cancer.

In its sample, this clone was seen once. The rearrangement joins TRBV7-2 to TRBJ1-4; no definite D call. Trimming removed 5 bases from V and 8 bases from J, with 21 bases in between. Germline CDR1 and CDR2: SGHTA and FQGNSA. The CDR3 is 16 amino acids. CDR3 bases: TGTGCCAGCAGCCCGCACCCCCGACGGACCCACGAAAAACTGTTTTTT. Residues: CASSPHPRRTHEKLFF.

The CDR3 loop is CASSQEKGRGTEAFF. In DNA, the CDR3 is TGCGCCAGCAGCCAAGAGAAGGGGCGCGGCACTGAAGCTTTCTTT. The chain has TRBV4-3 and TRBJ1-1; possibly TRBD1 for D (5 bases). The CDR3 is 15 amino acids. With 0 bases removed from V and 4 bases from J, the gap between germline ends came to 12 bases. The germline CDR1 and CDR2 sequences are LGHNA and YSLEER.

The rearrangement links TRBV28 to TRBJ2-7; D uncertain. The CDR3 totals 10 residues. Trimming cost V 7 bases and J 5 bases, with 6 bases left between them. Per the germline V gene, CDR1 is MDHEN and CDR2 is SYDVKM. Here the CDR3 reads CASNGNEQYF. CDR3 bases: TGTGCCAGCAATGGGAACGAGCAGTACTTC.

V is TRBV5-6 and J is TRBJ2-5; D may match TRBD1 or TRBD2 (5 bases each). This CDR3 has 16 residues. Trimming removed 1 base from V and 3 bases from J, with 16 bases in between. Per the germline V gene, CDR1 is SGHDT and CDR2 is YYEEEE. The CDR3 sequence is CASSLLGVATKETQYF. DNA of the CDR3: TGTGCCAGCAGCTTGTTGGGGGTAGCAACAAAAGAGACCCAGTACTTC.

This chain connects TRBV25-1 to TRBJ2-1; D is perhaps TRBD1 (6 bases). Germline V CDR1 and CDR2: MGHDK, SYGVNS. The CDR3 runs to 14 residues. Trimming left V 6 bases short and J 0 bases short, with 9 bases between. Written as DNA, the CDR3 is TGTGCCAGCAGCCGGGACAACTCCTACAATGAGCAGTTCTTC. The encoded protein is CASSRDNSYNEQFF.

By share of the sample, this clone is large. The chain has TRBV7-2 and TRBJ1-1; tentatively, D is TRBD1 (5 bases). CDR1 and CDR2 from the germline V gene are SGHTA and FQGNSA. CDR3 length: 18 residues. Trimming stripped 1 base from V and 4 bases from J, with 22 bases between. CDR3 protein: CASSLGGANTPSFTEAFF. CDR3 sequence (DNA): TGTGCCAGCAGCTTAGGAGGGGCCAACACCCCCTCCTTCACTGAAGCTTTCTTT.

This sequence joins TRBV19 and TRBJ2-7, with D uncertain. Per germline, CDR1 LNHDA and CDR2 SQIVND (reference sequence). The length of the CDR3 is 15 residues. V lost 0 bases to trimming and J lost 2 bases, with 11 bases between them. CDR3 protein: CASSIDPRPTYEQYF. The DNA of the CDR3 is TGTGCCAGTAGTATAGATCCGAGACCAACCTACGAGCAGTACTTC.

The chain uses TRBV18 and TRBJ2-3; 8 bases are shared with TRBD2. Germline CDR1 KGHSH, CDR2 LQKENI. With 2 bases clipped from V and 2 bases from J, the junction kept 3 bases outside the gene matches. This CDR3 region has 15 residues. The chain's CDR3 is CASSPAGGHTDTQYF. The CDR3 DNA reads as TGTGCCAGCTCACCAGCGGGAGGACACACAGATACGCAGTATTTT. The full variable domain, in which reference TRBV18 and TRBJ2-3 provide the parts outside the CDR3, is NAGVMQNPRHLVRRRGQEARLRCSPMKGHSHVYWYRQLPEEGLKFMVYLQKENIIDESGMPKERFSAEFPKEGPSILRIQQVVRGDSAAYFCASSPAGGHTDTQYFGPGTRLTVL.

CDR3 loop: CASSQGLAERTDTQYF. The CDR3 region has the DNA TGTGCCAGCAGCCAGGGACTAGCGGAACGCACAGATACGCAGTATTTT. This chain uses TRBV7-8 with TRBJ2-3; 11 bases map to TRBD2. Germline V lookup: CDR1 SGHVS, CDR2 FQNEAQ. With V trimmed by 5 bases and J by 1 base, 5 bases remained unmatched. The CDR3 is 16 residues long.

The gene calls are TRBV6-6 and TRBJ1-3; D uncertain. CDR3 size: 12 residues. Germline V gives CDR1 MNHNY, CDR2 SVGAGI (reference sequence). V was shortened by 11 bases and J by 0 bases, with 8 bases between the two germline ends. CDR3 sequence (DNA): TGTGCCGCAGGAACCTCTGGAAACACCATATATTTT. Translation gives CAAGTSGNTIYF.